The 18 T cell receptor beta chains in this list originate from one sample, sequenced in a study of PD-L1 blockade in urothelial cancer. Assay: immunoSEQ multiplex PCR; the TCRdb copy retains only in-frame clones and omits some. This sample has 60,000 to 75,000 clones, with around 85% found just once. As to time point: pretreatment peripheral blood. The specimen comprised PBMCs, sampled around atezolizumab (anti-PD-L1) treatment. These receptors came from a man aged 60-69 years with urothelial cancer.

V and J are TRBV13 and TRBJ1-5, with 10 positions matching TRBD1. This CDR3 is built from 17 residues. Per the germline V gene, CDR1 is PRHDT and CDR2 is FYEKMQ (reference sequence). J was trimmed by 4 bases and V by 0 bases; bases with no gene match: 6. The CDR3 nucleotides are TGTGCCAGCAGCTTAGGGGGACAGGGGCAATGGAATCAGCCCCAGCATTTT. This gives the protein CASSLGGQGQWNQPQHF.

This chain links TRBV4-2 with TRBJ1-2, with 7 bases fitting TRBD1. This CDR3 region has 14 residues. Trimming removed 3 bases from V and 2 bases from J; junction bases left unmatched: 3. From germline, CDR1 is LGHNA and CDR2 YNFKEQ. As DNA, the CDR3 is TGTGCCAGCAGCCATCCGGGACAGAACTATGGCTACACCTTC. Protein sequence: CASSHPGQNYGYTF.

This chain links TRBV15 with TRBJ2-3; 7 bases match TRBD2. J was trimmed by 0 bases and V by 1 base; bases with no gene match: 1. CDR3 length: 15 amino acids. Germline values: CDR1 LNHNV, CDR2 YYDKDF (reference sequence). The CDR3 region has the DNA TGTGCCACCAGCAGAGGAGCGGGGAGCACAGATACGCAGTATTTT. Translation: CATSRGAGSTDTQYF. Full variable domain (rest looked up from reference TRBV15 and TRBJ2-3): DAMVIQNPRYQVTQFGKPVTLSCSQTLNHNVMYWYQQKSSQAPKLLFHYYDKDFNNEADTPDNFQSRRPNTSFCFLDIRSPGLGDTAMYLCATSRGAGSTDTQYFGPGTRLTVL.

The rearrangement joins TRBV13 to TRBJ2-1; 9 bases align to TRBD2. The ends lost 2 bases at V and 7 bases at J; junction bases unmatched: 9. CDR3 length: 16 residues. From germline, CDR1 is PRHDT and CDR2 FYEKMQ (reference sequence). Here the CDR3 reads CASSLTPLAGGNEQFF. In DNA form, the CDR3 reads TGTGCCAGCAGCTTAACCCCACTAGCGGGTGGAAATGAGCAGTTCTTC.

The chain links TRBV6-6 to TRBJ2-1; the match to TRBD1 covers 12 bases. CDR3 length equals 15 residues. Germline V CDR1 and CDR2: MNHNY, SVGAGI (reference sequence). Losses at the gene ends were 7 bases for V and 10 bases for J; bases not matched to a gene: 11. CDR3 in amino acids: CASTEPGQGALEQFF. The CDR3 nucleotides are TGTGCCAGCACCGAACCGGGACAGGGGGCTTTGGAGCAGTTCTTC.

This clone appeared many times. The junction differs from germline at one of its ends, possibly a read error. The chain recombines TRBV7-7 with TRBJ2-2; TRBD2 aligns across 10 bases. Germline V gene data show CDR1 as SSHAT and CDR2 as FNYEAQ (reference sequence). CDR3 length: 14 amino acids. CDR3 bases: TGTGCTAGCAGCAGCGGGGGGGCTCCCGGGGAGCTGTTTTTT. The encoded protein is CASSSGGAPGELFF.

The J gene is TRBJ1-2, the V gene TRBV7-2; a possible D gene is TRBD1 (5 bases). V was trimmed by 5 bases and J by 4 bases, leaving 14 bases between them. Germline V gene sequence: CDR1 SGHTA, CDR2 FQGNSA. The CDR3 consists of 14 residues. Written as DNA, the CDR3 is TGTGCCAGCAGCCAGGGAGGCGGGGGCTATGGCTACACCTTC. This translates into CASSQGGGGYGYTF.

The V and J genes are TRBV9 and TRBJ1-6; D unclear. CDR1 and CDR2 (germline): SGDLS, YYNGEE. V was pared by 3 bases and J by 9 bases, with 16 bases between. The CDR3 runs 15 residues. Here the CDR3 DNA reads TGTGCCAGCAGCGCCCGTCTGGGGAGCGGTTCACCCCTCCACTTT. Translated, it gives CASSARLGSGSPLHF.

Here the CDR3 reads CASSKRQGTDYGYTF. CDR3 in DNA: TGTGCCAGCAGCAAACGACAGGGAACTGACTATGGCTACACCTTC. The chain carries TRBV5-6 and TRBJ1-2, with TRBD1 identical over 7 bases. This CDR3 contains 15 residues. Germline V CDR1 and CDR2: SGHDT, YYEEEE. Trimming took 4 bases from V and 3 from J; bases not matched to a gene: 9.

The chain employs TRBV4-3 and TRBJ1-1; D is unresolved. This CDR3 contains 13 residues. V was trimmed by 2 bases and J by 1 base, leaving 5 bases between them. Germline V gene data show CDR1 as LGHNA and CDR2 as YSLEER. CDR3 region: CASSQTPNTEAFF. The CDR3 coding sequence is TGCGCCAGCAGCCAAACACCGAACACTGAAGCTTTCTTT.

The CDR3 nucleotides are TGTGCCAGCGCCCCGGGGGACTCACAAGAGACCCAGTACTTC. It is translated as CASAPGDSQETQYF. The chain couples TRBV6-1 to TRBJ2-5; a weak D match, TRBD2 (6 bases). Looked up from germline, CDR1 is MNHNS and CDR2 is SASEGT. The CDR3 consists of 14 residues. With 8 bases removed from V and 2 bases from J, the gap between germline ends came to 15 bases.

This clone has at least ten counts. This sequence joins TRBV5-1 and TRBJ2-7, with 9 bases that match TRBD1. The CDR3 has 15 residues. V shed 0 bases, J shed 6 bases, and the junction held 7 bases outside the gene matches. The germline gives CDR1 SGHRS, CDR2 YFSETQ. The CDR3 nucleotides read TGCGCCAGCAGCTTGGCCACGGGACAGGGAGGCGAGCAGTACTTC. This codes for CASSLATGQGGEQYF. The full variable domain, rest sourced from reference TRBV5-1 and TRBJ2-7, is KAGVTQTPRYLIKTRGQQVTLSCSPISGHRSVSWYQQTPGQGLQFLFEYFSETQRNKGNFPGRFSGRQFSNSRSEMNVSTLELGDSALYLCASSLATGQGGEQYFGPGTRLTVT.

V gene TRBV27 combines with J gene TRBJ1-1; D is uncertain. From germline, CDR1 is MNHEY and CDR2 SMNVEV (reference sequence). The CDR3 is 16 amino acids. V lost 2 bases and J lost 4, with 17 bases in between. CDR3 region: CASSLGVPIAGTEAFF. The CDR3 bases are TGTGCCAGCAGTTTAGGGGTTCCTATAGCGGGCACTGAAGCTTTCTTT.

The CDR3: CASSPRTGGGSYNEQFF. The DNA for the CDR3 is TGTGCCAGCTCACCACGAACCGGGGGGGGCTCCTACAATGAGCAGTTCTTC. V and J are TRBV18 and TRBJ2-1; the match to TRBD2 covers 8 bases. Losses at the gene ends were 1 base for V and 0 bases for J; bases not matched to a gene: 5. Germline loops: CDR1 KGHSH, CDR2 LQKENI. The length of the CDR3 is 17 residues.

This rearrangement joins TRBV11-2 to TRBJ2-5, with 12 bases lining up with TRBD2. Per the germline V gene, CDR1 is SGHAT and CDR2 is FQNNGV. With V trimmed by 0 bases and J by 4 bases, 9 bases remained unmatched. CDR3 length: 18 amino acids. CDR3 nucleotide sequence: TGTGCCAGCAGCTTAGATGGTAATAGGGGACTAGCGGGAGAGACCCAGTACTTC. It encodes CASSLDGNRGLAGETQYF.

The chain combines TRBV9 with TRBJ2-7, with D hard to call. CDR3 size: 14 residues. V lost 0 bases to trimming and J lost 6 bases, with 13 bases between them. Looked up from germline, CDR1 is SGDLS and CDR2 is YYNGEE. The CDR3 sequence: CASSVGPRSGEQYF. The CDR3 DNA follows: TGTGCCAGCAGCGTAGGGCCGAGATCGGGCGAGCAGTACTTC.

The J gene is TRBJ2-5, the V gene TRBV27; 8 nucleotides align to TRBD1. The CDR3 totals 16 residues. The germline V gene has CDR1 MNHEY and CDR2 SMNVEV (reference sequence). V lost 5 bases and J lost 5; bases outside the gene matches: 13. CDR3 loop: CASSPYSSRQGETQYF. Written as DNA, the CDR3 is TGTGCCAGCAGTCCCTACTCCTCTCGACAGGGGGAGACCCAGTACTTC.

V is TRBV25-1 and J is TRBJ2-5, with no clear D. The CDR3 sequence is 11 residues long. The germline V and J ends were trimmed by 5 bases and 4 bases, with 5 bases remaining between them. Germline V gene sequence: CDR1 MGHDK, CDR2 SYGVNS. Written as DNA, the CDR3 is TGTGCCAGCAGTCCGAGAGAGACCCAGTACTTC. This encodes CASSPRETQYF. The entire variable domain, with the rest obtained from reference TRBV25-1 and TRBJ2-5, is as follows: EADIYQTPRYLVIGTGKKITLECSQTMGHDKMYWYQQDPGMELHLIHYSYGVNSTEKGDLSSESTVSRIRTEHFPLTLESARPSHTSQYLCASSPRETQYFGPGTRLLVL.